This T cell receptor (beta chain) was recovered during a study of cytomegalovirus exposure and HLA in healthy donors. For the study at large: The study's early data release held tens of millions of unique TCRs from HLA-typed donors.

Findings and limits, study-wide: The study reported that TCR beta sequences accurately predicted HLA-A and HLA-B alleles in most subjects. In a later analysis, at a false discovery rate of 0.05, 16,951 TCR beta sequences were associated with HLA alleles.

Points on this clone: Its antigen is not known.

The CDR3 runs to 15 residues. The V end was cut by 2 bases, the J end by 9 bases, with 17 bases between. CDR1 and CDR2 (germline): LGHNA, YSLEER. The PCR contained 60 Vbeta and 13 Jbeta primers. Produced via immunoSEQ multiplex PCR; TCRdb's table is partial and in-frame only. The listing contains tens of thousands of clones. V is TRBV4-3 and J is TRBJ2-1, with D tentatively TRBD2 (6 bases). The sequence derives from a man between 50 and 59 years old in good health and CMV-seropositive. What was sequenced was PBMCs. CDR3 DNA: TGCGCCAGCAGCCAATACGGGAGTGCGGGAATTGAGCAGTTCTTC. It translates to CASSQYGSAGIEQFF.